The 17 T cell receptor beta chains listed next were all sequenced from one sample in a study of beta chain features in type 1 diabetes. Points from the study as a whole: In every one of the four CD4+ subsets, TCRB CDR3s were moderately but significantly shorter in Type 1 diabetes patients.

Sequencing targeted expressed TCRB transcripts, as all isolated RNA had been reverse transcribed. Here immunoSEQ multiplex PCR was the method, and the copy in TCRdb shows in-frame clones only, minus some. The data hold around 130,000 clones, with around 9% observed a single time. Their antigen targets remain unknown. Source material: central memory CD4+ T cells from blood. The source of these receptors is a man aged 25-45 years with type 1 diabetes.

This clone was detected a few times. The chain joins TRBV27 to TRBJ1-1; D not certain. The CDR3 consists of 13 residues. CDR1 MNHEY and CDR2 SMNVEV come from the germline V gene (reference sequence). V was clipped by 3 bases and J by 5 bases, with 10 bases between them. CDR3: CASSLTTGTEAFF. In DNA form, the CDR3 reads TGTGCCAGCAGTTTGACCACGGGTACTGAAGCTTTCTTT.

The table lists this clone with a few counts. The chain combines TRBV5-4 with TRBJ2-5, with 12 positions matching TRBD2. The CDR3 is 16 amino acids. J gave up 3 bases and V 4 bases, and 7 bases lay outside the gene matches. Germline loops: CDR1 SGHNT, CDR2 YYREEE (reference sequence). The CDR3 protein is CASSRGLAGLKETQYF. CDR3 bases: TGTGCCAGCAGCCGGGGACTAGCGGGCTTAAAAGAGACCCAGTACTTC.

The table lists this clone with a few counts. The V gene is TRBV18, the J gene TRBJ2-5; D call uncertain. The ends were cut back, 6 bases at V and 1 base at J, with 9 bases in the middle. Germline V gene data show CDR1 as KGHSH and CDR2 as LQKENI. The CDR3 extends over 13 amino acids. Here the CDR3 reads CASSSRFQETQYF. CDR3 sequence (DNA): TGTGCCAGCTCTTCGCGGTTCCAAGAGACCCAGTACTTC.

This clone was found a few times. CDR3 DNA: TGTGCCAGCAGACCCGTAGCGGGGGGGCCGGGGGGTGAGCAGTTCTTC. Translated, it gives CASRPVAGGPGGEQFF. The J gene is TRBJ2-1, the V gene TRBV27; 11 nucleotides match TRBD2. Germline V gene lookup returns CDR1 MNHEY and CDR2 SMNVEV (reference sequence). This CDR3 region has 16 residues. The V gene end was trimmed by 6 bases and the J gene end by 9 bases; junction bases not matched to a gene: 13.

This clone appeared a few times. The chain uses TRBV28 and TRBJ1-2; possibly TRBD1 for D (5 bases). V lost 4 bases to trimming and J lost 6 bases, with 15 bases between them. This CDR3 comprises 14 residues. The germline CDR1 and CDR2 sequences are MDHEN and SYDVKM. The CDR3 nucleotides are TGTGCCAGCAGTTCCCCCGCCAGGGTACATGGCTACACCTTC. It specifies CASSSPARVHGYTF.

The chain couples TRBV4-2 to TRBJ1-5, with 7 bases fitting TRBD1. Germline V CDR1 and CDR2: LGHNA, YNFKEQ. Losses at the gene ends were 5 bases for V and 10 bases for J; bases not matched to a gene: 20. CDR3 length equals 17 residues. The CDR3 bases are TGTGCCAGCAGCGCCCGCCTGGGGACAGTTCGCCAGGAACCCCAGCATTTT. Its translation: CASSARLGTVRQEPQHF.

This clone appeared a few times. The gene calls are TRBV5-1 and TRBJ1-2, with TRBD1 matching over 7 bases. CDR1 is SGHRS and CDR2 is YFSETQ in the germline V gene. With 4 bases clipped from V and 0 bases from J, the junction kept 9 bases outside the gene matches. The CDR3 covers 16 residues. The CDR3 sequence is CASSPTGTAANYGYTF. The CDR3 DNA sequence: TGCGCCAGCAGCCCAACCGGGACAGCAGCTAACTATGGCTACACCTTC.

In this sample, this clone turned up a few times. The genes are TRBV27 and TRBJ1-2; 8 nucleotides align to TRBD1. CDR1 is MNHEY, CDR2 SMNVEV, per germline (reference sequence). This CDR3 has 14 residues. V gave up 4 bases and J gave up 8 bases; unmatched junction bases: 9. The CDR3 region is CASSSGQGVIGYTF. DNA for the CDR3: TGTGCCAGCAGTTCCGGACAGGGTGTGATCGGCTACACCTTC.

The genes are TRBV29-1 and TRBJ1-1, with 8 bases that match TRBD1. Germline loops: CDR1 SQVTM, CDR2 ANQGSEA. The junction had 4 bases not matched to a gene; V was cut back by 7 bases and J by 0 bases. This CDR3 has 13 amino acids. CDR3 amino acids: CSAATGVNTEAFF. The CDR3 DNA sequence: TGCAGCGCGGCGACAGGGGTGAACACTGAAGCTTTCTTT. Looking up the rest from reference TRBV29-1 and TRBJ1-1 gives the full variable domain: SAVISQKPSRDICQRGTSLTIQCQVDSQVTMMFWYRQQPGQSLTLIATANQGSEATYESGFVIDKFPISRPNLTFSTLTVSNMSPEDSSIYLCSAATGVNTEAFFGQGTRLTVV.

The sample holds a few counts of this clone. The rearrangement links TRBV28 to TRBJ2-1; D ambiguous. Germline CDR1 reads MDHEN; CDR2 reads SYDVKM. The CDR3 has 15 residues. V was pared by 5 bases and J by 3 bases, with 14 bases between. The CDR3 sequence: CASSPAAESYNEQFF. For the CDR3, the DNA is TGTGCCAGCAGTCCGGCGGCAGAGAGCTACAATGAGCAGTTCTTC.

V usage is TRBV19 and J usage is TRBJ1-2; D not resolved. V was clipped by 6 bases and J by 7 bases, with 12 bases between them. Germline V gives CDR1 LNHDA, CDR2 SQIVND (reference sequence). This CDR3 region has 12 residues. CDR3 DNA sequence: TGTGCCAGTAGGCGGCGTGAAGGTGGCTACACCTTC. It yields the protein CASRRREGGYTF.

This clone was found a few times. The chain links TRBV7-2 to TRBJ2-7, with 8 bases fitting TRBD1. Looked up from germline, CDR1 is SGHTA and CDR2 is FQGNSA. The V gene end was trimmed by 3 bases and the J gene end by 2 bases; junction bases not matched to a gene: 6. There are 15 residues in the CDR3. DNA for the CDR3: TGTGCCAGCAGCTTTACCGGGACAGGAACCTACGAGCAGTACTTC. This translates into CASSFTGTGTYEQYF. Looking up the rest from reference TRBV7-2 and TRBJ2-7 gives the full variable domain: GAGVSQSPSNKVTEKGKDVELRCDPISGHTALYWYRQSLGQGLEFLIYFQGNSAPDKSGLPSDRFSAERTGGSVSTLTIQRTQQEDSAVYLCASSFTGTGTYEQYFGPGTRLTVT.

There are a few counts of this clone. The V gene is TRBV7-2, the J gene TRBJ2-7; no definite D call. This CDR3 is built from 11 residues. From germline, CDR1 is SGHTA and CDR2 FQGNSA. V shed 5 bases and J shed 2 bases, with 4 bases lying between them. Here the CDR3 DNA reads TGTGCCAGCAGCCTAACCTACGAGCAGTACTTC. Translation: CASSLTYEQYF.

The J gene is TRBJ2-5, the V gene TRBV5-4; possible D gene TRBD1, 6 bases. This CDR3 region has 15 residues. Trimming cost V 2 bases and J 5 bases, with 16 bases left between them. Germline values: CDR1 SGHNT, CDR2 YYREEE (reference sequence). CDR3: CASSLDGQGHETQYF. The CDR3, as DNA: TGTGCCAGCAGCTTAGACGGGCAGGGGCACGAGACCCAGTACTTC.

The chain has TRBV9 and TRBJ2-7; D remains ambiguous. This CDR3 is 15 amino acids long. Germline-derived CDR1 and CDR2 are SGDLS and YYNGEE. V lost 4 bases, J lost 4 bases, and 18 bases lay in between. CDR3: CASSSYPNPDYEQYF. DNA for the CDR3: TGTGCCAGCAGCTCCTACCCCAACCCCGATTACGAGCAGTACTTC.

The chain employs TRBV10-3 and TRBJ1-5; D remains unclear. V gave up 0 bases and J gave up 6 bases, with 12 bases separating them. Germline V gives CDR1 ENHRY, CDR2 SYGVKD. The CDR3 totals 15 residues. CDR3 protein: CAISESTPGIQPQHF. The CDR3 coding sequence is TGTGCCATCAGTGAGTCGACCCCCGGGATTCAGCCCCAGCATTTT.

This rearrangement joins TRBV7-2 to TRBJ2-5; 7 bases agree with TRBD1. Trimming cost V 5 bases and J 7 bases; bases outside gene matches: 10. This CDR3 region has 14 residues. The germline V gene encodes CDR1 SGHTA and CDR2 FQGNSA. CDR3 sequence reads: CASSAAGGEGTQYF. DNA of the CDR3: TGTGCCAGCAGCGCCGCAGGGGGTGAGGGGACCCAGTACTTC.